Below, 16 T cell receptor beta chains from the same sample are listed, as sequenced in a study of beta chain features in type 1 diabetes. Every isolated RNA sample was fully reverse transcribed, so sequencing captured expressed TCRB transcripts. Sequencing used immunoSEQ multiplex PCR; TCRdb keeps in-frame clones, though not all of them. The sample holds about 340,000 clones, 8% seen once. The sample consisted of central memory CD4+ T cells from blood. The receptors come from a woman between 18 and 29 years old in good health.

This clone has a handful of counts. The chain combines TRBV18 with TRBJ1-2; D call uncertain. Germline loops: CDR1 KGHSH, CDR2 LQKENI. V lost 3 bases and J lost 11, with 10 bases in between. This CDR3 comprises 11 residues. This CDR3 is CASSPLQNYTF. DNA of the CDR3: TGTGCCAGCTCACCTTTACAGAATTACACCTTC.

The sample holds a few counts of this clone. J is TRBJ2-7 and V is TRBV6-5; 7 bases agree with TRBD1. Germline assignment: CDR1 MNHEY and CDR2 SVGAGI. The CDR3 totals 15 residues. With 5 bases clipped from V and 3 bases from J, the junction kept 10 bases outside the gene matches. CDR3 in DNA: TGTGCCAGCAGTCGAGGGGGCCGGCTGGGCTACGAGCAGTACTTC. Translated, it gives CASSRGGRLGYEQYF.

This clone showed up many times. This rearrangement joins TRBV27 to TRBJ2-7; 13 bases agree with TRBD2. The CDR3 sequence is 15 residues long. Germline V CDR1 and CDR2: MNHEY, SMNVEV (reference sequence). V shed 4 bases, J shed 2 bases, and the junction held 2 bases outside the gene matches. The CDR3: CASSSLAGGPYEQYF. The CDR3 nucleotides read TGTGCCAGCAGTTCACTAGCGGGAGGGCCCTACGAGCAGTACTTC.

The chain couples TRBV4-2 to TRBJ2-2; 8 positions agree with TRBD2. The germline V gene encodes CDR1 LGHNA and CDR2 YNFKEQ. This CDR3 spans 17 amino acids. V lost 5 bases, J lost 7 bases, and 15 bases stayed unmatched. CDR3 loop: CASSSEGAGAGFGELFF. CDR3 coding DNA: TGTGCCAGCAGCTCCGAGGGAGCGGGAGCCGGTTTCGGGGAGCTGTTTTTT.

This clone was seen a few times. The V call is TRBV7-2, the J call TRBJ2-7; the match to TRBD1 covers 11 bases. This CDR3 contains 13 residues. The germline CDR1 and CDR2 sequences are SGHTA and FQGNSA. The V and J ends lost 3 bases and 5 bases, in that order; junction bases with no gene match: 0. CDR3 coding DNA: TGTGCCAGCAGCTTGGACAGGGGGCACGAGCAGTACTTC. It encodes CASSLDRGHEQYF.

The rearrangement joins TRBV7-2 to TRBJ1-2, with TRBD1 matching over 9 bases. CDR1 SGHTA and CDR2 FQGNSA come from the germline V gene. With V trimmed by 5 bases and J by 4 bases, 5 bases remained unmatched. The CDR3 totals 14 residues. The CDR3 sequence: CASSQQGAGYGYTF. The CDR3 coding sequence is TGTGCCAGCAGCCAACAGGGGGCTGGCTATGGCTACACCTTC.

The CDR3 bases are TGTGCCAGCAGCTTCTTAGGGTCCAACAATGAGCAGTTCTTC. It encodes CASSFLGSNNEQFF. The chain couples TRBV7-8 to TRBJ2-1, with D unresolved. Germline V gene sequence: CDR1 SGHVS, CDR2 FQNEAQ. This CDR3 comprises 14 residues. The V end lost 3 bases, the J end lost 5 bases, and 11 bases lay between the germline ends.

The chain is built from TRBV15 and TRBJ2-1; TRBD2 aligns across 10 bases. The CDR3 sequence is 16 residues long. Trimming removed 0 bases from V and 9 bases from J; junction bases left unmatched: 8. CDR1 is LNHNV and CDR2 is YYDKDF in the germline V gene (reference sequence). Written as DNA, the CDR3 is TGTGCCACCAGCAGAGATTCAGGAGCGGGAGGGTTTGAGCAGTTCTTC. It encodes CATSRDSGAGGFEQFF.

This clone was observed a few times. This rearrangement joins TRBV9 to TRBJ2-3, with TRBD2 matching 8 bases. The ends lost 0 bases at V and 7 bases at J; junction bases unmatched: 4. The CDR3 is 14 amino acids. Germline-derived CDR1 and CDR2 are SGDLS and YYNGEE. The chain's CDR3 is CASSVERGPNTQYF. CDR3 sequence (DNA): TGTGCCAGCAGCGTAGAGCGGGGGCCGAATACGCAGTATTTT.

The CDR3 DNA follows: TGTGCCAGCAGCCAAGAACTGACTAGCGGGATTTATGAGCAGTTCTTC. It encodes CASSQELTSGIYEQFF. The chain uses TRBV4-2 and TRBJ2-1; 11 bases line up with TRBD2. V lost 0 bases and J lost 8; bases outside the gene matches: 6. Germline loops: CDR1 LGHNA, CDR2 YNFKEQ. This CDR3 spans 16 amino acids.

The gene calls are TRBV4-1 and TRBJ2-4; no clear D. V lost 2 bases and J lost 0, with 11 bases in between. Germline V gene sequence: CDR1 MGHRA, CDR2 YSYEKL. This CDR3 is built from 16 residues. The CDR3 loop reads CASSQPLAEAKNIQYF. The DNA for the CDR3 is TGCGCCAGCAGCCAACCGCTGGCGGAAGCCAAAAACATTCAGTACTTC.

This clone was counted only a few times. This chain joins TRBV7-6 and TRBJ2-1; perhaps TRBD1 as D (6 bases). CDR3 length: 15 residues. Germline CDR1 reads SGHVS; CDR2 reads FNYEAQ. Between the trimmed V and J ends, which lost 1 base and 4 bases, there was a span of 11 bases. This CDR3 is CASSLVGATYNEQFF. The CDR3 DNA reads as TGTGCCAGCAGCTTAGTGGGGGCAACTTACAATGAGCAGTTCTTC. Based on the CDR3 plus reference TRBV7-6 and TRBJ2-1, the full variable domain is GAGVSQSPRYKVTKRGQDVALRCDPISGHVSLYWYRQALGQGPEFLTYFNYEAQQDKSGLPNDRFSAERPEGSISTLTIQRTEQRDSAMYRCASSLVGATYNEQFFGPGTRLTVL.

CDR3 loop: CASSKVVRVRTLPTYGYTF. CDR3 coding DNA: TGTGCCAGCAGCAAAGTCGTCAGGGTCAGGACCCTACCGACCTATGGCTACACCTTC. V gene TRBV21-1 combines with J gene TRBJ1-2; the table's D call, TRBD1, was not checked against the DNA. TRBV21-1 is assigned pseudogene status. The CDR3 is 19 residues long.

The chain carries TRBV7-2 and TRBJ2-5, with TRBD2 matching over 11 bases. Trimming cost V 0 bases and J 1 base; bases outside gene matches: 1. Germline V gene sequence: CDR1 SGHTA, CDR2 FQGNSA. CDR3 length: 16 amino acids. The CDR3 nucleotides are TGTGCCAGCAGCTTAGCCGGGACTAGCGGCCAAGAGACCCAGTACTTC. Encoded protein: CASSLAGTSGQETQYF.

This clone was detected a few times. The chain links TRBV11-2 to TRBJ2-3; D is uncertain. Trimming shortened V by 1 base and J by 2 bases, and 7 bases separated the two germline ends. Per germline, CDR1 SGHAT and CDR2 FQNNGV. The length of the CDR3 is 14 residues. The CDR3 sequence: CASSLALYTDTQYF. For the CDR3, the DNA is TGTGCCAGCAGCTTAGCACTATACACAGATACGCAGTATTTT.

This clone was seen a few times. This rearrangement joins TRBV10-2 to TRBJ2-2; TRBD1 might be the D (5 bases). CDR1 and CDR2 from the germline V gene are WSHSY and SAAADI. With 7 bases removed from V and 8 bases from J, the gap between germline ends came to 20 bases. This CDR3 region has 15 residues. CDR3 amino acids: CASTSVQGARGELFF. DNA of the CDR3: TGCGCCAGCACCAGTGTGCAAGGGGCCCGGGGGGAGCTGTTTTTT.